These T cell receptor beta chains were read from a single sample in a study of blood T cell repertoires in COVID-19. The repertoire was sequenced with immunoSEQ multiplex PCR; TCRdb's copy has only in-frame clones and lacks some. The profile covers 400,000 to 450,000 clones, with about nine tenths appearing a single time and about 1.5% taken by the ten largest. Sequenced: peripheral blood. The receptors were sampled from a woman aged 25 to 39 with active or convalescent COVID-19. Each CDR3 is given with its conserved first and last residue. D genes are given only for firm matches. Clone size, where shown, is once, few, many, or a class for clones that have expanded.

cdr3_aa,cdr3_nt,v_call,clone_size,d_call,j_call
CATQQGPYQPQHF,TGTGCCACTCAACAGGGCCCGTATCAGCCCCAGCATTTT,TRBV27,.,.,TRBJ1-5
CASSSAGLGSTF,TGTGCCAGTAGTAGTGCGGGGCTGGGTTCCACCTTC,TRBV19,.,.,TRBJ1-2
CASSRVGRGASQPQHF,TGCGCCAGCAGCCGGGTGGGACGGGGGGCAAGTCAGCCCCAGCATTTT,TRBV4-1,.,.,TRBJ1-5
CATRKGVTDTQYF,TGCGCCACCCGGAAGGGGGTCACAGATACGCAGTATTTT,TRBV10-2,.,.,TRBJ2-3
CASSQLLAGGETQYF,TGTGCCAGCAGTCAACTCTTAGCGGGGGGCGAGACCCAGTACTTC,TRBV27,.,TRBD2,TRBJ2-5
CASSEIDGSSYEQYF,TGTGCCAGCAGTGAAATCGACGGGAGCTCCTACGAGCAGTACTTC,TRBV6-1,.,.,TRBJ2-7
CATSPSRVGEQYF,TGTGCCACCAGCCCGTCGAGGGTTGGAGAGCAGTACTTC,TRBV15,.,.,TRBJ2-7
CASSTNRHLSYEQYF,TGTGCCAGCAGTACCAATAGACACCTATCCTACGAGCAGTACTTC,TRBV6-5,.,.,TRBJ2-7
CASSPRGPYGYTF,TGTGCCAGTAGTCCGCGGGGCCCCTATGGCTACACCTTC,TRBV19,.,.,TRBJ1-2
CATSDNSGGEAFF,TGTGCCACCAGTGATAACTCAGGGGGTGAAGCTTTCTTT,TRBV24-1,.,TRBD1,TRBJ1-1
CASSPVGAMGTQYF,TGTGCCAGCAGCCCGGTAGGGGCTATGGGTACGCAGTATTTT,TRBV11-2,.,.,TRBJ2-3
CAIGGIGGATGELFF,TGTGCCATCGGTGGTATCGGGGGGGCCACCGGGGAGCTGTTTTTT,TRBV10-3,.,TRBD2,TRBJ2-2
CASNPIGGNQPQHF,TGTGCCAGCAATCCTATAGGGGGAAATCAGCCCCAGCATTTT,TRBV6-5,once,.,TRBJ1-5
CASVQGTGGYTF,TGTGCCAGCGTGCAGGGAACGGGTGGCTACACCTTC,TRBV2,once,.,TRBJ1-2
CASRAGFYGYTF,TGTGCCAGCAGAGCCGGGTTCTATGGCTACACCTTC,TRBV2,.,.,TRBJ1-2
CASSGGTAHGYTF,TGTGCCAGCAGTGGCGGGACAGCTCATGGCTACACCTTC,TRBV25-1,once,TRBD1,TRBJ1-2
CASTLWGLPSGANVLTF,TGTGCCAGCACATTGTGGGGGCTACCCTCTGGGGCCAACGTCCTGACTTTC,TRBV2,.,.,TRBJ2-6
CASSDPQITVSYNSPLHF,TGTGCCAGCAGTGATCCCCAAATAACTGTGTCCTATAATTCACCCCTCCACTTT,TRBV2,few,.,TRBJ1-6
CATWGGLAGVSYEQYF,TGTGCCACCTGGGGAGGCCTAGCGGGGGTCTCCTACGAGCAGTACTTC,TRBV2,.,TRBD2,TRBJ2-7
CASSYPLAGVSGELFF,TGTGCCAGCAGTTACCCACTAGCGGGAGTTTCCGGGGAGCTGTTTTTT,TRBV6-2/TRBV6-3,.,TRBD2,TRBJ2-2
CASSRDYGTQYF,TGTGCCAGCAGTCGGGACTACGGTACGCAGTATTTT,TRBV7-2,.,TRBD2,TRBJ2-3
CASSPLHGGGYTF,TGTGCCAGCAGCCCATTACACGGAGGAGGCTACACCTTC,TRBV5-6,few,.,TRBJ1-2
CASSSQGQASQPQHF,TGTGCCAGCAGTTCCCAGGGCCAGGCGTCTCAGCCCCAGCATTTT,TRBV2,.,.,TRBJ1-5
CASSNGQGDYNEQFF,TGTGCCAGCAGTAACGGACAAGGGGACTACAATGAGCAGTTCTTC,TRBV6-4,once,.,TRBJ2-1
CASSRGTVYGNTIYF,TGTGCCAGCAGTAGAGGGACAGTCTATGGAAACACCATATATTTT,TRBV5-6,.,TRBD1,TRBJ1-3
CASSPPRREELFF,TGCGCCAGCAGCCCACCGAGGAGAGAAGAACTGTTTTTT,TRBV4-1,.,.,TRBJ1-4
CASSDRGGSYNEQFF,TGTGCCAGCAGCGACCGGGGGGGCTCCTACAATGAGCAGTTCTTC,TRBV9,.,TRBD2,TRBJ2-1
CASSAGVRATNEKLFF,TGTGCCAGCAGCGCAGGGGTGCGGGCAACTAATGAAAAACTGTTTTTT,TRBV5-4,.,.,TRBJ1-4
CASSTWPGGSSNQPQHF,TGTGCCAGCAGCACTTGGCCAGGGGGGAGTAGCAATCAGCCCCAGCATTTT,TRBV2,.,TRBD1,TRBJ1-5
CASSRAAGLYNEQFF,TGTGCCAGCAGCCGAGCGGCGGGACTTTACAATGAGCAGTTCTTC,TRBV7-9,.,.,TRBJ2-1
CASSPGLAEYYEQYF,TGTGCCAGCAGCCCCGGACTAGCGGAATACTACGAGCAGTACTTC,TRBV3-1/TRBV3-2,.,TRBD2,TRBJ2-7
CASSDPTRIQYF,TGTGCCAGCAGTGATCCTACCCGCATTCAGTACTTC,TRBV6-1,.,.,TRBJ2-4
CASSDSWAGSPNTGELFF,TGTGCCAGCAGTGATAGTTGGGCGGGAAGCCCGAACACCGGGGAGCTGTTTTTT,TRBV2,.,.,TRBJ2-2
CASSQEGTGGGYGYTF,TGTGCCAGCAGCCAAGAAGGGACAGGGGGGGGCTATGGCTACACCTTC,TRBV3-1/TRBV3-2,.,TRBD1,TRBJ1-2
CASSLAGAWNTEAFF,TGTGCCAGCAGCTTAGCAGGGGCTTGGAACACTGAAGCTTTCTTT,TRBV7-9,.,.,TRBJ1-1
CASSTPKQGANTEAFF,TGTGCCAGTAGTACCCCAAAACAGGGGGCGAACACTGAAGCTTTCTTT,TRBV19,once,TRBD1,TRBJ1-1
CASSPPGLAGVLNEQFF,TGTGCCAGCAGCCCTCCGGGACTAGCGGGAGTATTAAATGAGCAGTTCTTC,TRBV3-1/TRBV3-2,.,TRBD2,TRBJ2-1
CAWSRGGTGELFF,TGTGCCTGGAGTAGGGGGGGGACCGGGGAGCTGTTTTTT,TRBV30,.,.,TRBJ2-2
CASSFSGQGPYEQYF,TGTGCCAGCAGCTTCTCTGGACAGGGCCCCTACGAGCAGTACTTC,TRBV7-2,once,TRBD1,TRBJ2-7
CASSAQGDGNTIYF,TGTGCCAGCAGCGCACAGGGAGATGGAAACACCATATATTTT,TRBV9,.,.,TRBJ1-3
CASRASGEYNEQFF,TGTGCCAGTAGAGCTAGCGGAGAATACAATGAGCAGTTCTTC,TRBV19,.,TRBD2,TRBJ2-1
CASSHGGSNTGELFF,TGTGCCAGCAGCCACGGCGGGAGTAATACCGGGGAGCTGTTTTTT,TRBV11-2,.,TRBD2,TRBJ2-2
CASSIGGGGSGRGSYNEQFF,TGTGCCAGTAGTATCGGAGGTGGTGGGAGCGGCAGGGGCTCCTACAATGAGCAGTTCTTC,TRBV19,.,.,TRBJ2-1
CASSLVIDSYEQYF,TGCGCCAGCAGCTTGGTTATAGACTCCTACGAGCAGTACTTC,TRBV5-1,.,.,TRBJ2-7
CASSPEQGPYEQYF,TGTGCCAGCAGTCCCGAGCAGGGGCCCTACGAGCAGTACTTC,TRBV2,.,.,TRBJ2-7
CSVDSPGTGIMNTEAFF,TGCAGCGTTGATTCCCCCGGGACAGGGATCATGAACACTGAAGCTTTCTTT,TRBV29-1,.,TRBD1,TRBJ1-1
CASSLRDRGRDEDTGELFF,TGTGCCAGCAGTCTCCGGGACAGGGGGCGCGACGAAGACACCGGGGAGCTGTTTTTT,TRBV27,once,TRBD1,TRBJ2-2
CASSEQRLGQFLDGTIYF,TGTGCCAGCAGTGAACAAAGATTGGGACAGTTCCTTGATGGCACCATATATTTT,TRBV6-1,.,TRBD1,TRBJ1-3
CTSSLVGQGANSNQPQHF,.,TRBV1,.,.,TRBJ1-5
CASSYNQGGGYTF,TGTGCCAGCAGTTACAACCAGGGGGGTGGCTACACCTTC,TRBV6-5,.,TRBD1,TRBJ1-2
CASSEQTGGLGTEAFF,TGTGCCAGCAGTGAACAGACAGGGGGCCTCGGCACTGAAGCTTTCTTT,TRBV6-1,.,TRBD1,TRBJ1-1
CASSSPAEAFF,TGTGCCAGTAGTTCTCCAGCTGAAGCTTTCTTT,TRBV19,.,.,TRBJ1-1
CASSSLLNTEAFF,TGTGCCAGCAGTTCTCTTCTGAACACTGAAGCTTTCTTT,TRBV6-5,.,.,TRBJ1-1
CASNLGGTGAETQYF,TGTGCCAGCAACTTAGGAGGTACGGGAGCGGAGACCCAGTACTTC,TRBV7-2,.,.,TRBJ2-5
CASSGKGSGIAKNIQYF,TGTGCCAGCAGTGGTAAAGGGAGCGGGATAGCCAAAAACATTCAGTACTTC,TRBV2,.,TRBD2,TRBJ2-4
CASSQDRLVIGGTEAFF,TGTGCCAGCAGCCAAGATCGGTTGGTCATCGGGGGCACTGAAGCTTTCTTT,TRBV3-1/TRBV3-2,.,.,TRBJ1-1
CASSQDYRGEQFF,TGTGCCAGCAGCCAAGATTATCGGGGGGAGCAGTTCTTC,TRBV4-2,.,.,TRBJ2-1
CASSLPASGWDTQYF,TGTGCCAGCAGCTTACCGGCTAGCGGGTGGGATACGCAGTATTTT,TRBV7-2,few,TRBD2,TRBJ2-3